The present TCR beta chain was sequenced within a study of tumor and adjacent non-tumor tissue in lung cancer. At the level of the study: Samples averaged about 4.17 million productive TCRbeta reads each.

The library came from three nested PCR rounds adapted from ARM-PCR protocols. One entry per CDR3 protein, called by TCRdb with MiXCR from the multiplex PCR reads. Among some 80,000 distinct CDR3 sequences, approximately 82% were seen once, and the ten largest hold roughly 37%. This clonotype was seen a single time. What it binds is unknown. Sequence at one end of the junction differs from germline and may be a read error. Points from the study as a whole: Higher tumor TCR diversity was associated with shorter survival. TCR diversity was significantly greater in tumor than normal lung tissue.

RNA was extracted from bulk tissue without any cell sorting. The normal lung tissue was taken more than 3 cm from the tumor edge. Looked up from germline, CDR1 is SGHAT and CDR2 is FQNNGV. The CDR3 consists of 15 residues. The material sequenced was distant non-tumor lung tissue. The chain combines TRBV11-2 with TRBJ2-3; D possibly corresponds to TRBD2 (6 bases). This TCR came from a man between 65 and 79 years old with non-small cell lung cancer. This chain's CDR3 is CGSSLDRRDTDTQYF. In nucleotides, the CDR3 is TGTGGCAGCAGCTTAGATCGGAGGGATACAGATACGCAGTATTTT.